The 8 T cell receptor beta chains below were found in one sample sequenced in a study of blood T cell repertoires in COVID-19. Assay: immunoSEQ multiplex PCR; the TCRdb copy retains only in-frame clones and omits some. The sample carries 130,000 to 150,000 clones, approximately 84% recorded once. Sequenced sample: peripheral blood. The receptors shown here come from a human donor with acute or convalescent COVID-19. The donor label of this sample is uncertain.

This rearrangement joins TRBV5-3 to TRBJ2-1; 11 bases map to TRBD2. TRBV5-3 is placed among ORFs of uncertain function. This CDR3 is built from 16 residues. Trimming cost V 4 bases and J 6 bases; bases outside gene matches: 9. The CDR3 region has the DNA TGTGCCAGAAGCCGAAAACTAGCGGGAGTCGTCAATGAGCAGTTCTTC. Encoded protein: CARSRKLAGVVNEQFF.

The chain links TRBV5-1 to TRBJ2-7; possibly TRBD1 for D (6 bases). The V end was cut by 0 bases, the J end by 6 bases, with 13 bases between. Germline assignment: CDR1 SGHRS and CDR2 YFSETQ. CDR3 length equals 14 residues. CDR3 region: CASSLASGVSEQYV. The CDR3 DNA follows: TGCGCCAGCAGCTTGGCCTCAGGGGTCTCCGAGCAGTACGTC.

The gene calls are TRBV19 and TRBJ2-1; TRBD2 is a possible D gene (5 bases). Germline lookup yields CDR1 LNHDA and CDR2 SQIVND (reference sequence). V lost 8 bases, J lost 6 bases, and 14 bases lay in between. The CDR3 spans 13 residues. In DNA form, the CDR3 reads TGTGCCAGTGGACTCAGCGGATCCAATGAGCAGTTCTTC. Its protein is CASGLSGSNEQFF.

The J gene is TRBJ1-2, the V gene TRBV4-1, with 7 positions matching TRBD1. The trim removed 2 bases at V and 2 bases at J, leaving 8 bases unmatched. The CDR3 runs to 16 residues. Germline V lookup: CDR1 MGHRA, CDR2 YSYEKL. The CDR3 here is CASSQLGTVGNYGYTF. The CDR3 DNA sequence: TGCGCCAGCAGCCAACTCGGGACAGTAGGGAACTATGGCTACACCTTC.

This chain joins TRBV3-1 (or the pseudogene TRBV3-2) and TRBJ2-5; D is uncertain. Looked up from germline, CDR1 is LGHDT and CDR2 is YNNKEL (reference sequence). The CDR3 consists of 16 residues. Trimming cost V 3 bases and J 2 bases, with 16 bases left between them. Here the CDR3 DNA reads TGTGCCAGCAGCCAGACAATACACGAACCGCAAGAGACCCAGTACTTC. Its translation: CASSQTIHEPQETQYF.

This chain connects TRBV13 to TRBJ1-6; 7 bases are shared with TRBD1. The germline V gene encodes CDR1 PRHDT and CDR2 FYEKMQ (reference sequence). CDR3 length: 16 residues. The V and J ends lost 1 base and 5 bases, in that order; junction bases with no gene match: 5. This CDR3 is CASSLAPGTDNSPLHF. CDR3 in DNA: TGTGCCAGCAGCTTAGCCCCCGGGACAGATAATTCACCCCTCCACTTT.

This chain joins TRBV10-1 and TRBJ2-1; TRBD1 is a possible D gene (7 bases). The CDR3 runs to 16 residues. Between the trimmed V and J ends, which lost 0 bases and 7 bases, there was a span of 16 bases. The germline V gene has CDR1 WNHNN and CDR2 SYGVQD (reference sequence). The CDR3 DNA reads as TGCGCCAGCAGTGAGTCTGGGGGGACAGCGCCTAATGAGCAGTTCTTC. Its translation: CASSESGGTAPNEQFF.

The rearrangement links TRBV7-2 to TRBJ1-1; 7 nucleotides match TRBD1. The V and J ends lost 1 base and 0 bases, in that order; junction bases with no gene match: 8. Germline V gene sequence: CDR1 SGHTA, CDR2 FQGNSA. CDR3 length equals 17 residues. CDR3 in DNA: TGTGCCAGCAGCTTAGGAGGGGCAGGGGGGATGAACACTGAAGCTTTCTTT. It translates to CASSLGGAGGMNTEAFF.